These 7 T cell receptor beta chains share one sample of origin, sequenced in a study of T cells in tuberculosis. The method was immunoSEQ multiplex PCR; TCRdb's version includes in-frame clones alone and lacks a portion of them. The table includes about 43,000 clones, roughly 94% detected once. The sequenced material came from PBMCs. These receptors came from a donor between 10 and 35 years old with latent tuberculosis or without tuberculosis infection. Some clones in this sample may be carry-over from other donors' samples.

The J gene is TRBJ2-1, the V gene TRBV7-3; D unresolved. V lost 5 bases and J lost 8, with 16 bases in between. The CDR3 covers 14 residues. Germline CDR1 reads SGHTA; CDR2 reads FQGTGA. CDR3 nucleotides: TGTGCCAGCAGCCTTATTGGCACAGATCATGAGCAGTTCTTC. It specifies CASSLIGTDHEQFF.

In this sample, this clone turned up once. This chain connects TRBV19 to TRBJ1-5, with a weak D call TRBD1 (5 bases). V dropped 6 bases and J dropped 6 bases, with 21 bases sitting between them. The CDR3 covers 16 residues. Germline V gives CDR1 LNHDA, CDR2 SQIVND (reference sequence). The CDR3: CASRTLGGLDSQPQHF. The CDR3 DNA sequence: TGTGCCAGTAGGACCTTGGGGGGGTTGGATAGTCAGCCCCAGCATTTT.

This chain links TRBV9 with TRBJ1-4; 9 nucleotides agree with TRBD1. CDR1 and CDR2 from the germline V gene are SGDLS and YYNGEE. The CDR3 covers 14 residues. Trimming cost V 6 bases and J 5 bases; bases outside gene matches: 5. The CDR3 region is CASIPGQGNEKLFF. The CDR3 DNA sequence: TGTGCCAGCATCCCGGGACAGGGAAATGAAAAACTGTTTTTT.

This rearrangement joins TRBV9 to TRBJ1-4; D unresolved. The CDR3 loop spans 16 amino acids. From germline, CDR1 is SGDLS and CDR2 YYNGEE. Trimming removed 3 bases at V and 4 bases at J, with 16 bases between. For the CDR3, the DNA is TGTGCCAGCAGCGCCGGACCAGTGGAGGGTAATGAAAAACTGTTTTTT. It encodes CASSAGPVEGNEKLFF.

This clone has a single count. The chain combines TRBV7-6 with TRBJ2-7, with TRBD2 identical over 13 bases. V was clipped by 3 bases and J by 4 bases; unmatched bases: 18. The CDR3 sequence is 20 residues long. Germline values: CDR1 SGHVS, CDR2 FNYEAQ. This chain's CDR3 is CASSFDHEGLTSGRPYEQYF. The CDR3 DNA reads TGTGCCAGCAGCTTCGATCACGAGGGGCTGACTAGCGGGAGGCCATACGAGCAGTACTTC.

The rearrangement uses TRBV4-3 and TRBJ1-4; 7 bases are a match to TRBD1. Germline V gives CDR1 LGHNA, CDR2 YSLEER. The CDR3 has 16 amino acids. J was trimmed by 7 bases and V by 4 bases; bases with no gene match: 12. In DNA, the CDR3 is TGCGCCAGCAGCCTCTCAAGGGGGCAGGAAGGTGAAAAACTGTTTTTT. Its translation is CASSLSRGQEGEKLFF.

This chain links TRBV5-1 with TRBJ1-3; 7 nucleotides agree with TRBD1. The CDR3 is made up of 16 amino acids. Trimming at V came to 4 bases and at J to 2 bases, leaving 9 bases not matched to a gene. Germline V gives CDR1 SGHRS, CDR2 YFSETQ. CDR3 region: CASSLRQGMTGNTIYF. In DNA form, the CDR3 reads TGCGCCAGCAGCCTACGACAGGGAATGACTGGAAACACCATATATTTT. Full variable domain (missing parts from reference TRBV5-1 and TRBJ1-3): KAGVTQTPRYLIKTRGQQVTLSCSPISGHRSVSWYQQTPGQGLQFLFEYFSETQRNKGNFPGRFSGRQFSNSRSEMNVSTLELGDSALYLCASSLRQGMTGNTIYFGEGSWLTVV.